A selection of T cell receptor beta chains follows, all from one sample in a study of blood T cell repertoires in COVID-19. Libraries were prepared by immunoSEQ multiplex PCR; TCRdb keeps only in-frame clonotypes and omits some of them. This repertoire shows about 110,000 clones, approximately 88% found once; its top ten account for about 2.2%. The specimen sequenced was peripheral blood. Every receptor here comes from a human donor in a cohort sampled during active COVID-19. Both conserved end residues are part of each CDR3. A D gene is named only where the DNA matches it firmly. Only part of the rows carry a size: once, few, many, or a class if the clone is expanded.

TRBV7-2	NA	TRBJ2-7	14	NA	CASSFSRSSYEQYF	TGTGCCAGCAGCTTTTCCCGGAGCTCCTACGAGCAGTACTTC
TRBV9	NA	TRBJ2-1	15	NA	CASSGRGPSYNEQFF	TGTGCCAGCAGCGGGCGGGGCCCCTCCTACAATGAGCAGTTCTTC
TRBV19	NA	TRBJ1-4	14	NA	CASSMWTVSEKLFF	TGTGCCAGTAGTATGTGGACAGTTTCCGAAAAACTGTTTTTT
TRBV15	NA	TRBJ2-1	13	TRBD1	CATSNHRGNEQFF	TGTGCCACCAGCAATCACAGGGGCAATGAGCAGTTCTTC
TRBV2	NA	TRBJ2-1	15	TRBD2	CASLAGGGSYNEQFF	TGTGCCAGCCTAGCGGGAGGGGGCTCCTACAATGAGCAGTTCTTC
TRBV5-1	once	TRBJ1-6	14	NA	CASSPGLADSPLHF	TGCGCCAGCAGCCCGGGACTGGCGGATTCACCCCTCCACTTT
TRBV6-4	NA	TRBJ2-2	15	NA	CASSEQDGVTGELFF	TGTGCCAGCAGTGAACAGGACGGTGTGACCGGGGAGCTGTTTTTT
TRBV2	NA	TRBJ2-6	15	NA	CASKPGFSGANVLTF	TGTGCCAGTAAGCCGGGGTTCTCTGGGGCCAACGTCCTGACTTTC
TRBV27	NA	TRBJ1-6	14	NA	CASSLRGGDSPLHF	TGTGCCAGCAGTTTAAGGGGAGGGGATTCACCCCTCCACTTT
TRBV10-2	NA	TRBJ1-2	12	NA	CASSDQGYGYTF	TGCGCCAGCAGTGACCAGGGTTATGGCTACACCTTC
TRBV5-5	NA	TRBJ1-5	17	TRBD1	CASSPSGQGSGRQPQHF	TGTGCCAGCAGCCCCTCGGGACAGGGTAGTGGGAGGCAGCCCCAGCATTTT
TRBV5-1	NA	TRBJ1-6	16	TRBD1	CASSPTGTVNNSPLHF	TGCGCCAGCAGCCCTACCGGGACAGTGAATAATTCACCCCTCCACTTT
TRBV5-8	NA	TRBJ2-3	17	NA	CASSLAGTSGSTDTQYF	TGTGCCAGCAGCTTGGCCGGGACCAGCGGGAGCACAGATACGCAGTATTTT
TRBV7-9	once	TRBJ2-5	13	TRBD1	CASSSDGTGSLYF	TGTGCCAGCAGCTCAGACGGGACAGGGTCCTTGTACTTC
TRBV4-1	once	TRBJ2-4	16	NA	CASSQDSLTGGNIQYF	TGCGCCAGCAGCCAAGATAGTCTGACAGGTGGAAACATTCAGTACTTC
TRBV25-1	NA	TRBJ2-3	18	NA	CASSDSSPGSQSTDTQYF	TGTGCCAGCAGTGATTCCTCCCCCGGTAGCCAGAGCACAGATACGCAGTATTTT
TRBV27	NA	TRBJ1-2	14	NA	CASSSYPGEEGYTF	TGTGCCAGCAGTTCTTACCCAGGGGAAGAGGGCTACACCTTC
TRBV7-2	NA	TRBJ2-3	16	TRBD2	CASSPSGTTSTDTQYF	TGTGCCAGCAGCCCTAGCGGTACGACTAGCACAGATACGCAGTATTTT
TRBV9	NA	TRBJ2-7	14	NA	CASSVEVTAYEQYF	TGTGCCAGCAGCGTAGAGGTTACAGCCTACGAGCAGTACTTC
TRBV18	NA	TRBJ1-1	13	TRBD1	CASSLGQVAEAFF	TGTGCCAGCTCTCTCGGACAGGTCGCTGAAGCTTTCTTT
TRBV18	NA	TRBJ1-2	13	NA	CASSADSVRGYTF	TGTGCCAGCTCAGCCGACAGCGTCCGGGGCTACACCTTC
TRBV4-2	NA	TRBJ1-4	16	TRBD1	CASSQNTGVANEKLFF	TGTGCCAGCAGCCAAAACACAGGGGTTGCAAATGAAAAACTGTTTTTT
TRBV29-1	once	TRBJ1-2	14	TRBD1	CSVPPDRGVDGYTF	TGCAGCGTACCCCCGGACAGGGGAGTAGATGGCTACACCTTC
TRBV13	NA	TRBJ2-7	12	NA	CASSLSDSEQYF	TGTGCCAGCAGCTTATCCGACTCGGAGCAGTACTTC
TRBV5-6	NA	TRBJ2-5	15	TRBD2	CASSLVLAGEETQYF	TGTGCCAGCAGCTTGGTCCTAGCGGGGGAGGAGACCCAGTACTTC
TRBV10-2	NA	TRBJ1-1	12	NA	CASSDLGTSAFF	TGCGCCAGCAGTGACCTCGGGACAAGCGCTTTCTTT
TRBV5-1	NA	TRBJ2-1	16	TRBD2	CASSRRLAGDINEQFF	TGCGCCAGCAGCCGCCGACTAGCGGGAGATATTAATGAGCAGTTCTTC
TRBV19	NA	TRBJ2-1	17	TRBD2	CASSISGRRSRYNEQFF	TGTGCCAGTAGTATAAGCGGGAGAAGATCCCGGTACAATGAGCAGTTCTTC
TRBV5-8	NA	TRBJ2-1	16	TRBD2	CASSLGGGLAYNEQFF	TGTGCCAGCAGCTTGGGGGGGGGACTAGCCTACAATGAGCAGTTCTTC
TRBV2	once	TRBJ2-7	13	NA	CASSERYEDEQYF	TGTGCCAGCAGTGAACGATACGAGGACGAGCAGTACTTC
TRBV5-4	NA	TRBJ2-1	15	NA	CASSLEVYGNNEQFF	TGTGCCAGCAGCTTGGAGGTGTACGGGAACAATGAGCAGTTCTTC
TRBV5-1	NA	TRBJ2-5	16	TRBD2	CASSGSGRARQETQYF	TGCGCCAGCAGCGGCAGCGGGAGGGCCAGGCAAGAGACCCAGTACTTC
TRBV5-3	NA	TRBJ2-2	15	NA	CARSLTLGASGELFF	TGTGCCAGAAGCCTTACTTTGGGGGCCTCCGGGGAGCTGTTTTTT
TRBV4-2	NA	TRBJ2-1	15	NA	CASSQVGGGDNEQFF	TGTGCCAGCAGCCAAGTAGGGGGTGGAGACAATGAGCAGTTCTTC
TRBV19	NA	TRBJ1-2	14	TRBD1	CASSSTGTAYGYTF	TGTGCCAGTAGTTCAACCGGGACAGCGTATGGCTACACCTTC
TRBV28	NA	TRBJ2-5	14	TRBD2	CASSLLSGSETQYF	TGTGCCAGCAGTTTACTTAGCGGGAGTGAGACCCAGTACTTC
TRBV5-6	once	TRBJ2-1	17	TRBD2	CASSPTSGGRAYNEQFF	TGTGCCAGCAGCCCAACGTCGGGCGGGAGGGCCTACAATGAGCAGTTCTTC
TRBV9	NA	TRBJ2-3	15	TRBD1	CASSGIGQGPDTQYF	TGTGCCAGCAGCGGGATTGGACAGGGACCAGATACGCAGTATTTT